These 25 T cell receptor beta chains were sequenced from one sample in a study of T cell responses to AZD1222 COVID-19 vaccine. The table came from immunoSEQ multiplex PCR; TCRdb's copy has only in-frame clones and leaves some out. The top ten clones hold roughly 1.8% of a sample with about 210,000 clones, 94% of them seen once. The material was peripheral blood, obtained 28 days after the second dose of the MenACWY control vaccine. The receptors derive from an adult who received the MenACWY meningococcal vaccine as a control.

Written as DNA, the CDR3 is TGCAGCGTTGTAAGTAGCCACGAGCAGTACTTC. It encodes CSVVSSHEQYF. V and J are TRBV29-1 and TRBJ2-7; D unresolved. The CDR3 consists of 11 residues. Germline V lookup: CDR1 SQVTM, CDR2 ANQGSEA. Deletions cut 4 bases from V and 5 bases from J, with 9 bases between.

V usage is TRBV5-8 and J usage is TRBJ1-1; no clear D gene. Trimming took 3 bases from V and 0 from J, leaving 12 bases between them. This CDR3 comprises 15 residues. Germline V lookup: CDR1 SGHTS, CDR2 YDEGEE. CDR3 bases: TGTGCCAGCAGCTCCCAGAGGAGCCTGAACACTGAAGCTTTCTTT. Translating it yields CASSSQRSLNTEAFF.

The chain has TRBV3-1 (or the pseudogene TRBV3-2) and TRBJ2-5; 9 nucleotides match TRBD2. Germline-derived CDR1 and CDR2 are LGHDT and YNNKEL (reference sequence). There are 14 residues in the CDR3. V trimming: 5 bases; J trimming: 7 bases; junction bases outside the gene matches: 8. The CDR3 here is CASSSKRGAGTQYF. Here the CDR3 DNA reads TGTGCCAGCAGCTCTAAGCGGGGGGCAGGGACCCAGTACTTC.

The rearrangement links TRBV29-1 to TRBJ1-1; D ambiguous. There are 12 residues in the CDR3. V dropped 4 bases and J dropped 2 bases, with 8 bases sitting between them. Germline assignment: CDR1 SQVTM and CDR2 ANQGSEA. The CDR3 loop is CSVVMGNTEAFF. The DNA of the CDR3 is TGCAGCGTTGTGATGGGTAACACTGAAGCTTTCTTT.

This chain connects TRBV28 to TRBJ2-5; a possible D gene is TRBD2 (5 bases). Trimming left V 3 bases short and J 5 bases short, with 13 bases between. Germline V gene lookup returns CDR1 MDHEN and CDR2 SYDVKM. The CDR3 consists of 14 residues. In DNA, the CDR3 is TGTGCCAGCAGTTTGTCTAGCCGCGGGGAGACCCAGTACTTC. Its translation is CASSLSSRGETQYF.

V usage is TRBV6-6 and J usage is TRBJ1-1; no reliable D call. The CDR3 is 14 amino acids. Trimming shortened V by 6 bases and J by 11 bases, and 22 bases separated the two germline ends. Germline assignment: CDR1 MNHNY and CDR2 SVGAGI (reference sequence). For the CDR3, the DNA is TGTGCCAGCAGCCACGAAGAAGGGCCCGGAAGGGCTTTCTTT. Encoded protein: CASSHEEGPGRAFF.

This chain joins TRBV7-6 and TRBJ2-2, with TRBD1 matching 7 bases. In germline, CDR1 is SGHVS, CDR2 FNYEAQ. V shed 5 bases, J shed 4 bases, and the junction held 13 bases outside the gene matches. This CDR3 spans 17 amino acids. In nucleotides, the CDR3 is TGTGCCAGCAGCCAGACAGGGACCCACGCCCTCACCGGGGAGCTGTTTTTT. This codes for CASSQTGTHALTGELFF.

The chain links TRBV6-5 to TRBJ2-3, with 9 bases identical to TRBD2. This CDR3 is 16 amino acids long. The V gene end was trimmed by 4 bases and the J gene end by 2 bases; junction bases not matched to a gene: 7. The germline V gene encodes CDR1 MNHEY and CDR2 SVGAGI. CDR3 region: CASSLVSGRYTDTQYF. Written as DNA, the CDR3 is TGTGCCAGCAGTTTAGTGAGCGGGAGGTACACAGATACGCAGTATTTT.

The CDR3, as DNA: TGTGCCAGTAGTCAGACAAGCCAAGAGACCCAGTACTTC. This codes for CASSQTSQETQYF. V usage is TRBV19 and J usage is TRBJ2-5; no reliable D call. There are 13 residues in the CDR3. V lost 5 bases, J lost 1 base, and 8 bases lay in between. Germline CDR1 is LNHDA and CDR2 is SQIVND (reference sequence). Variable domain in full (rest from reference TRBV19 and TRBJ2-5): DGGITQSPKYLFRKEGQNVTLSCEQNLNHDAMYWYRQDPGQGLRLIYYSQIVNDFQKGDIAEGYSVSREKKESFPLTVTSAQKNPTAFYLCASSQTSQETQYFGPGTRLLVL.

V and J are TRBV4-1 and TRBJ1-4; TRBD1 matches 7 bases. The germline V gene has CDR1 MGHRA and CDR2 YSYEKL. The CDR3 is 14 residues long. The V gene end was trimmed by 5 bases and the J gene end by 7 bases; junction bases not matched to a gene: 7. DNA of the CDR3: TGCGCCAGCAGCAACCACAGGGGCGGTGAAAAACTGTTTTTT. This codes for CASSNHRGGEKLFF.

The chain is built from TRBV11-3 and TRBJ1-5; weak D call: TRBD1 (5 bases). The CDR3 consists of 15 residues. V was shortened by 3 bases and J by 6 bases, with 15 bases between the two germline ends. Germline assignment: CDR1 SGHNT and CDR2 YENEEA. CDR3 sequence (DNA): TGTGCCAGCAGCTTGACAGACTCTGAGGGTCAGCCCCAGCATTTT. This codes for CASSLTDSEGQPQHF.

CDR3 sequence reads: CASSSNGLAGVYEQYF. The CDR3 nucleotides are TGTGCCAGCAGCTCAAACGGACTAGCGGGGGTATACGAGCAGTACTTC. This sequence joins TRBV9 and TRBJ2-7; 13 nucleotides agree with TRBD2. The V gene end was trimmed by 4 bases and the J gene end by 4 bases; junction bases not matched to a gene: 8. The CDR3 totals 16 residues. The germline V gene encodes CDR1 SGDLS and CDR2 YYNGEE.

This chain uses TRBV28 with TRBJ2-7; 7 positions agree with TRBD2. The germline V gene encodes CDR1 MDHEN and CDR2 SYDVKM. This CDR3 spans 13 amino acids. The ends lost 3 bases at V and 1 base at J; junction bases unmatched: 0. The CDR3 DNA reads TGTGCCAGCAGTTTCGGGGGGTCCTACGAGCAGTACTTC. Amino acids: CASSFGGSYEQYF.

The V gene is TRBV27, the J gene TRBJ1-5, with D hard to call. Per the germline V gene, CDR1 is MNHEY and CDR2 is SMNVEV (reference sequence). The V and J ends lost 6 bases and 4 bases respectively, with 10 bases between them. There are 13 residues in the CDR3. The CDR3: CASSPNKNQPQHF. CDR3 bases: TGTGCCAGCAGCCCGAACAAGAATCAGCCCCAGCATTTT.

The chain recombines TRBV7-2 with TRBJ2-2; D is uncertain. The V gene's germline CDR1 is SGHTA and CDR2 FQGNSA. CDR3 length: 14 residues. Trimming left V 0 bases short and J 8 bases short, with 10 bases between. CDR3 sequence (DNA): TGTGCCAGCAGCTTAGCCCTAGGTATGGGGGAGCTGTTTTTT. Translating it yields CASSLALGMGELFF.

The chain is built from TRBV6-5 and TRBJ2-2; maybe TRBD2 (6 bases). Trimming took 8 bases from V and 4 from J, leaving 14 bases between them. The CDR3 runs to 14 residues. Germline lookup yields CDR1 MNHEY and CDR2 SVGAGI. This CDR3 is CASGVGGSTGELFF. The DNA for the CDR3 is TGTGCCAGCGGGGTCGGGGGTTCCACCGGGGAGCTGTTTTTT.

This chain joins TRBV5-6 and TRBJ1-1; 8 positions agree with TRBD1. V trimming: 4 bases; J trimming: 4 bases; junction bases outside the gene matches: 12. The length of the CDR3 is 16 residues. CDR1 and CDR2 from the germline V gene are SGHDT and YYEEEE. The CDR3 DNA sequence: TGTGCCAGCAGCGCGCCAGGGGGCGTCGTCTCCACTGAAGCTTTCTTT. This translates into CASSAPGGVVSTEAFF.

V usage is TRBV14 and J usage is TRBJ2-2; D gene ambiguous. The germline gives CDR1 SGHDN, CDR2 FVKESK. CDR3 length equals 12 residues. V was clipped by 1 base and J by 5 bases, with 2 bases between them. The CDR3 spells CASSQVTGELFF. The CDR3 DNA is TGTGCCAGCAGCCAAGTAACCGGGGAGCTGTTTTTT.

J is TRBJ1-3 and V is TRBV5-1; D is ambiguous. This CDR3 is 15 amino acids long. V lost 4 bases and J 1 base, leaving 12 bases between the germline ends. Germline lookup yields CDR1 SGHRS and CDR2 YFSETQ. The CDR3 coding sequence is TGCGCCAGCAGCCCGGACGCGGGGTCTGGAAACACCATATATTTT. Amino acid sequence: CASSPDAGSGNTIYF.

The V call is TRBV2, the J call TRBJ1-1; the match to TRBD1 covers 10 bases. This CDR3 is built from 14 residues. The germline V gene has CDR1 SNHLY and CDR2 FYNNEI. The trim removed 6 bases at V and 8 bases at J, leaving 9 bases unmatched. CDR3 protein: CASRGQGTSTEAFF. The CDR3 DNA reads TGTGCCAGCAGGGGACAGGGGACTTCTACCGAAGCTTTCTTT.

The J gene is TRBJ1-5, the V gene TRBV29-1; D not certain. The V end lost 6 bases, the J end lost 2 bases, and 8 bases lay between the germline ends. The CDR3 length is 12 residues. Germline V gene data show CDR1 as SQVTM and CDR2 as ANQGSEA. The DNA for the CDR3 is TGCAGCGTGGCCGATGGCAATCAGCCCCAGCATTTT. It yields the protein CSVADGNQPQHF.

V is TRBV28 and J is TRBJ1-4; D is unclear. The V gene's germline CDR1 is MDHEN and CDR2 SYDVKM. The CDR3 length is 14 residues. Trimming removed 2 bases at V and 2 bases at J, with 6 bases between. CDR3 amino acids: CASSLPGTNEKLFF. Written as DNA, the CDR3 is TGTGCCAGCAGTTTACCGGGGACTAATGAAAAACTGTTTTTT.

V is TRBV12-3 or TRBV12-4 and J is TRBJ2-2; D is ambiguous. This CDR3 has 11 amino acids. V dropped 6 bases and J dropped 6 bases, with 5 bases sitting between them. The CDR3 region is CASSPPGELFF. The CDR3 nucleotides read TGTGCCAGCAGCCCACCCGGGGAGCTGTTTTTT.

The V call is TRBV3-1 (or the pseudogene TRBV3-2), the J call TRBJ2-5, with 10 bases identical to TRBD2. Trimming removed 4 bases from V and 3 bases from J; junction bases left unmatched: 14. The CDR3 totals 18 residues. Germline-derived CDR1 and CDR2 are LGHDT and YNNKEL (reference sequence). The CDR3 sequence: CASSPPPELAGLKETQYF. In DNA form, the CDR3 reads TGTGCCAGCAGCCCTCCCCCTGAACTAGCGGGGCTTAAAGAGACCCAGTACTTC.

This rearrangement joins TRBV30 to TRBJ2-3, with a possible D match to TRBD1 (6 bases). The CDR3 is 14 residues long. CDR1 is GTSNPN and CDR2 is SVGIG in the germline V gene (reference sequence). V was pared by 7 bases and J by 7 bases, with 21 bases between. CDR3 nucleotides: TGTGCCTTCACCGGGACACCGGTTTTAAATACGCAGTATTTT. It specifies CAFTGTPVLNTQYF.